The clone carrying this T cell receptor beta chain was observed a few times. What it binds is unknown. The ends lost 3 bases at V and 6 bases at J; junction bases unmatched: 5. Germline CDR1 is MNHEY and CDR2 is SMNVEV (reference sequence). The CDR3 extends over 13 amino acids. With autoimmune disease history or systemic immunosuppression, patients were excluded. Blood samples were obtained at baseline, cycle 4 day 1, and cycle 7 day 1. The data were taken from a study of OX40 agonist ivuxolimab in advanced cancers. Overall study: Patients assigned to dose escalation were diagnosed with hepatocellular carcinoma, melanoma, renal cell or head and neck cancer. Whole-study results and caveats: On average, CD8+ T cells had more expanded clones than CD4+.

Method: immunoSEQ multiplex PCR; TCRdb's copy keeps in-frame clones and lacks some. Among tens of thousands of clones listed, approximately 81% were seen once. The chain links TRBV27 to TRBJ2-7, with 7 bases identical to TRBD1. The input for sequencing was CD4+ or CD8+ T cells sorted from blood, taken in a trial of the OX40 agonist ivuxolimab. The clonotype originates from an adult with an advanced solid tumor such as melanoma, head and neck, liver or kidney cancer. The CDR3 bases are TGTGCCAGCAGTTTTAGACAGGGCCGCGAGCAGTACTTC. This sequence encodes CASSFRQGREQYF.